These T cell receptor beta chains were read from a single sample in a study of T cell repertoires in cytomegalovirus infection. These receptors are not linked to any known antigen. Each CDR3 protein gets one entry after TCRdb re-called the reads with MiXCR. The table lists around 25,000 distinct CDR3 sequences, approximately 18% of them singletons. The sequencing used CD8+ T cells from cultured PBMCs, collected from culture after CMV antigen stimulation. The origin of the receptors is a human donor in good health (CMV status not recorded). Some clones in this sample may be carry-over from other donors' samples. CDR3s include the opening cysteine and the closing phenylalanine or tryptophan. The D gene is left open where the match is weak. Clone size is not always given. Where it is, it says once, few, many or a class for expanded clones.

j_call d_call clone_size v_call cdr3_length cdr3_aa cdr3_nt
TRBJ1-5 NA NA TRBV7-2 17 CASSRRPGGDSNQPQHF TGTGCCAGCAGCCGACGGCCGGGGGGAGATAGCAATCAGCCCCAGCATTTT
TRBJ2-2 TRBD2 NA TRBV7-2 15 CASTLSGIYTGELFF TGTGCCAGCACTCTAAGCGGGATATACACCGGGGAGCTGTTTTTT
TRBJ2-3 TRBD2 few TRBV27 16 CASTRTRGRSTDTQYF TGTGCCAGCACACGGACTAGGGGAAGGAGCACAGATACGCAGTATTTT
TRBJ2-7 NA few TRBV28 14 CASSLSWDNRRLYF TGTGCCAGCAGTTTATCCTGGGACAACAGGAGATTGTACTTC
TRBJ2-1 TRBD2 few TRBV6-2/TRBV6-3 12 CASRVAGASFYF TGTGCCAGCAGGGTAGCGGGGGCCAGTTTTTATTTC
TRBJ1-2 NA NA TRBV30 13 CAWSVGPNYGYTF TGTGCCTGGAGTGTCGGCCCTAACTATGGCTACACCTTC
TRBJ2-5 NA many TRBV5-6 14 CASSLLGPQETQYF TGTGCCAGCAGCCTCTTGGGACCCCAAGAGACCCAGTACTTC
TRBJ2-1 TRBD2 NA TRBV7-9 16 CASSLAPLAGLNEQFF TGTGCCAGCAGCTTAGCGCCACTAGCGGGATTAAATGAGCAGTTCTTC
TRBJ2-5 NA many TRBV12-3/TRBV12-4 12 CASSFRTETQYF TGTGCCAGCAGTTTCCGGACCGAGACCCAGTACTTC
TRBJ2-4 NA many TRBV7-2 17 CASSLGGILLAKNIQYF TGTGCCAGCAGCTTAGGGGGCATCCTTCTAGCCAAAAACATTCAGTACTTC
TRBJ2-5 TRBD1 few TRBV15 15 CATSNGQGRGETQYF TGTGCCACCAGCAATGGACAGGGGCGTGGGGAGACCCAGTACTTC
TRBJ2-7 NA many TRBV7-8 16 CASSFPRNLPPYEQYF TGTGCCAGCAGCTTCCCCCGGAACCTCCCCCCCTACGAGCAGTACTTC
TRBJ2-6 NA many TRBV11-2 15 CASSLGRSGANVLTF TGTGCCAGCAGCTTAGGCCGCTCTGGGGCCAACGTCCTGACTTTC
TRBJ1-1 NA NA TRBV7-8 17 CASSLEGRDYLNTEASF TGTGCCAGCAGCTTAGAGGGCAGGGATTACCTGAACACTGAAGCTTCCTTT
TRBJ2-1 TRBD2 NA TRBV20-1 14 CSAIGGSQDHEQFF TGCAGTGCTATCGGGGGGAGTCAGGACCATGAGCAGTTCTTC
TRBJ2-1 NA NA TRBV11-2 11 CASSLGGQGGF TGTGCCAGCAGCTTAGGTGGGCAGGGGGGCTTC
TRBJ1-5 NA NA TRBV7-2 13 CASSPDRNQPQHF TGTGCCAGCAGTCCGGACAGAAATCAGCCCCAGCATTTT
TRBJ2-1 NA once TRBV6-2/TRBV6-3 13 CASSWGGLSEQFF TGTGCCAGCAGTTGGGGGGGGCTGAGTGAGCAGTTCTTC
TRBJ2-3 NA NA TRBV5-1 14 CASSFWTSTDTQYF TGCGCCAGCAGCTTTTGGACCAGCACAGATACACAGTATTTT
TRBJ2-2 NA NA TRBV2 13 CASSHIVTGELFF TGTGCCAGCAGCCATATCGTCACCGGGGAGCTGTTTTTT
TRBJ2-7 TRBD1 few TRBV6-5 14 CASSQRQGAYEQYF TGTGCCAGCAGCCAAAGACAGGGAGCCTACGAGCAGTACTTC
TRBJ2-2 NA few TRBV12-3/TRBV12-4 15 CASSLHSSETGELFF TGTGCCAGCAGTTTACACTCCTCGGAAACCGGGGAGCTGTTTTTT
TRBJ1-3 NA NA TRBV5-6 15 CASSLLGPSGNTIYF TGTGCCAGCAGCCTCCTGGGCCCCTCTGGAAACACCATATATTTT
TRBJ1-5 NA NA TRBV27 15 CASSFGVEGNQPQHF TGTGCCAGCAGTTTCGGGGTAGAGGGCAATCAGCCCCAGCATTTT
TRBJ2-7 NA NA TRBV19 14 CASSMRTDTYEQYF TGTGCCAGTAGTATGAGGACGGACACCTACGAGCAGTACTTC